The 10 T cell receptor beta chains below all came from one sample that was sequenced in a study of human T cells and chemical hapten exposure. As to time point: pre-sensitization, week 0. Treatment described: therapeutic diphenylcyclopropenone sensitization with weekly scalp DPC. MiXCR was run by TCRdb on the RACE reads, yielding one entry per CDR3 protein. The sample consists of fewer than 300,000 distinct CDR3 sequences, roughly 7.4% of them appearing once. The sample consisted of whole blood, taken in connection with sensitization to the hapten diphenylcyclopropenone (DPC). These TCRs come from a man between 18 and 29 years old with alopecia areata. Some clones in this sample may be carry-over from other donors' samples.

This clonotype appeared a few times. This chain's CDR3 is CAISEFKSDFDSTGELFF. The CDR3 DNA sequence: TGTGCCATCAGTGAATTTAAGTCGGACTTCGACTCCACCGGGGAGCTGTTTTTT. The chain recombines TRBV10-3 with TRBJ2-2, with D tentatively TRBD2 (5 bases). The V gene lost 3 bases and the J gene lost 4 bases, with 21 bases spanning the gap. CDR1 ENHRY and CDR2 SYGVKD come from the germline V gene. The CDR3 extends over 18 amino acids.

This clonotype has only a few counts. The CDR3 here is CASSQGQQTYEQYV. CDR3 DNA: TGTGCCAGCAGCCAGGGACAGCAAACCTACGAGCAGTACGTC. This chain connects TRBV3-1 to TRBJ2-7; 7 nucleotides agree with TRBD1. This CDR3 contains 14 residues. After removal of 3 bases from V and 2 bases from J, the junction contained 4 bases not matched to a gene. Germline CDR1 and CDR2: LGHDT and YNNKEL (reference sequence).

This clonotype turned up a few times. The chain couples TRBV5-6 to TRBJ2-7; TRBD1 aligns across 10 bases. This CDR3 comprises 15 residues. CDR1 and CDR2 from the germline V gene are SGHDT and YYEEEE. V was pared by 4 bases and J by 0 bases, with 4 bases of the junction left unmatched. CDR3 loop: CASSARDRGSYEQYV. The CDR3, as DNA: TGTGCCAGCAGCGCGCGGGACAGGGGCTCCTACGAGCAGTACGTC.

This clonotype showed up just a few times. This chain uses TRBV10-3 with TRBJ2-3, with unresolved D. The V end was cut by 8 bases, the J end by 0 bases, with 12 bases between. The CDR3 runs 14 residues. The germline gives CDR1 ENHRY, CDR2 SYGVKD. DNA for the CDR3: TGTGCCATCTCTAGGACGTCTAGCACAGATACGCAGTATTTT. Residues: CAISRTSSTDTQYF.

A few counts support this clonotype. The chain carries TRBV11-2 and TRBJ1-1; 7 nucleotides line up with TRBD1. Germline CDR1 is SGHAT and CDR2 is FQNNGV. The length of the CDR3 is 16 residues. After removal of 3 bases from V and 1 base from J, the junction contained 8 bases not matched to a gene. The DNA of the CDR3 is TGTGCCAGCAGCTTTCCCATCCAGGGGGAGAACACTGAAGCTTTCTTT. Protein product: CASSFPIQGENTEAFF.

In this sample, this clonotype turned up many times. The chain employs TRBV28 and TRBJ1-1, with 9 nucleotides matching TRBD1. J lost 5 bases, V lost 6 bases, and 4 bases had no gene match. In germline, CDR1 is MDHEN, CDR2 SYDVKM. The CDR3 consists of 13 residues. CDR3 residues: CASRDRGGTEAFF. The DNA for the CDR3 is TGTGCCAGCAGAGACAGGGGGGGGACTGAAGCTTTCTTT.

This chain links TRBV20-1 with TRBJ2-2; no reliable D call. The CDR3 has 13 residues. V gave up 3 bases and J gave up 2 bases, with 7 bases separating them. Germline V gene lookup returns CDR1 DFQATT and CDR2 SNEGSKA (reference sequence). CDR3 region: CSARVSNTGELFF. CDR3 in DNA: TGCAGTGCTAGGGTCTCCAACACCGGGGAGCTGTTTTTT.

The chain couples TRBV9 to TRBJ2-2; the D gene is possibly TRBD1 (6 bases). CDR1 is SGDLS, CDR2 YYNGEE, per germline. The CDR3 consists of 16 residues. With 3 bases removed from V and 5 bases from J, the gap between germline ends came to 17 bases. CDR3 sequence: CASSDWTVSLTGELFF. The CDR3 nucleotides read TGTGCCAGCAGCGACTGGACAGTCAGCTTGACCGGGGAGCTGTTTTTT.

In its sample, this clonotype was seen a few times. This CDR3 is CATSDPEEQFF. CDR3 sequence (DNA): TGTGCCACCAGTGACCCCGAGGAGCAGTTCTTC. This chain links TRBV24-1 with TRBJ2-1; the D is unclear. V lost 4 bases and J lost 10, with 7 bases in between. CDR1 and CDR2 (germline): KGHDR, SFDVKD. This CDR3 is 11 amino acids long.

The gene calls are TRBV11-2 and TRBJ1-1, with D possibly matching TRBD1 (5 bases). Germline CDR1 and CDR2: SGHAT and FQNNGV. The germline V and J ends were trimmed by 4 bases and 4 bases, with 13 bases remaining between them. The CDR3 has 14 amino acids. For the CDR3, the DNA is TGTGCCAGCAGCTCAGACTTGAGGGGCACTGAAGCTTTCTTT. Translated: CASSSDLRGTEAFF.